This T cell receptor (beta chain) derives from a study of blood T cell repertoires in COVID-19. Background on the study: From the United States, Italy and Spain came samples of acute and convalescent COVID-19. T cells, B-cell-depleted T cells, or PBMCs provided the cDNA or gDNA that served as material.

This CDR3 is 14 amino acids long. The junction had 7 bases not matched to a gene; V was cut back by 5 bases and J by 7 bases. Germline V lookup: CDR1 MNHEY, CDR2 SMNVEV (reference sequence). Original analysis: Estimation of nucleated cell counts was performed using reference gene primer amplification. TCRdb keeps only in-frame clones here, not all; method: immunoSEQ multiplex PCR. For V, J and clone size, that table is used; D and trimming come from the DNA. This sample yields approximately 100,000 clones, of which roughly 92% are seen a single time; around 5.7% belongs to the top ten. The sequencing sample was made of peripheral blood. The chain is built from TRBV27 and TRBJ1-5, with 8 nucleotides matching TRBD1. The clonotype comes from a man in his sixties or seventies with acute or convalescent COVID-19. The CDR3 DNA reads TGTGCCAGCAGTCCCACAGGGGGAGGACAGCCCCAGCATTTT. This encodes CASSPTGGGQPQHF.